Below, 4 T cell receptor beta chains from the same sample are listed, as sequenced in a study of blood T cell repertoires in COVID-19. TCRdb's table, derived via immunoSEQ multiplex PCR, lists solely in-frame clones and lacks some. The sample comprises 120,000 to 150,000 clones, 80% to 90% of which are singletons, and around 2.5% rests with the top ten. Source material: peripheral blood. Receptors were obtained from a human donor with acute or convalescent COVID-19. The donor label of this sample is uncertain.

The J gene is TRBJ1-2, the V gene TRBV7-8; D gene unclear. Germline V gene lookup returns CDR1 SGHVS and CDR2 FQNEAQ. This CDR3 spans 13 amino acids. The V gene lost 7 bases and the J gene lost 3 bases, with 12 bases spanning the gap. The CDR3: CASTRSTDYGYTF. The CDR3 coding sequence is TGTGCCAGCACCCGAAGCACCGACTATGGCTACACCTTC.

The chain combines TRBV2 with TRBJ1-1, with D unclear. The CDR3 loop spans 17 amino acids. Germline-derived CDR1 and CDR2 are SNHLY and FYNNEI. The V gene lost 3 bases and the J gene lost 0 bases, with 17 bases spanning the gap. CDR3 nucleotide sequence: TGTGCCAGCAGTGAGCTAGGAAACGTACTCCTGAACACTGAAGCTTTCTTT. This codes for CASSELGNVLLNTEAFF.

The chain uses TRBV19 and TRBJ2-4; tentative D call: TRBD1 (6 bases). CDR3 length: 16 amino acids. Per germline, CDR1 LNHDA and CDR2 SQIVND (reference sequence). Trimming shortened V by 8 bases and J by 6 bases, and 23 bases separated the two germline ends. The CDR3 loop is CASHQGFGLQANIQYF. The CDR3 DNA is TGTGCCAGTCATCAGGGGTTCGGTCTTCAGGCAAACATTCAGTACTTC.

This chain uses TRBV4-3 with TRBJ2-3, with 10 nucleotides matching TRBD2. Trimming at V came to 3 bases and at J to 2 bases, leaving 5 bases not matched to a gene. In germline, CDR1 is LGHNA, CDR2 YSLEER. The CDR3 has 16 amino acids. The CDR3 coding sequence is TGCGCCAGCAGCCAGAAAGCGGGGGGGTACACAGATACGCAGTATTTT. Its translation is CASSQKAGGYTDTQYF.